This T cell receptor (beta chain) was recorded in a study of T cell responses to AZD1222 COVID-19 vaccine. CDR3 length: 13 amino acids. Trimming removed 4 bases from V and 8 bases from J; junction bases left unmatched: 6. In germline, CDR1 is MNHEY, CDR2 SVGAGI. Second-dose intervals of approximately 4 or approximately 12 weeks were pooled. Concerning this clone: Its antigen is currently unknown.

The protocol was immunoSEQ multiplex PCR, while the TCRdb copy is restricted to in-frame clones and leaves out a portion. The data contain 250,000 to 300,000 clones, approximately 94% of them seen just once; the ten biggest clones take up 0.55%. Points from the study as a whole: Across spike, vaccine-associated CD4 TCRs were found, dominant at 160-218 and 743-854.

The starting material was peripheral blood, obtained 28 days after the second AZD1222 dose. This sequence joins TRBV6-5 and TRBJ1-2, with 8 bases that match TRBD1. This TCR came from an adult who received the AZD1222 COVID-19 vaccine. In nucleotides, the CDR3 is TGTGCCAGCAGTTTCCGGACAGGGTGGGGCTACACCTTC. This codes for CASSFRTGWGYTF.